A single sample is the source of the 10 T cell receptor beta chains below, sequenced in a study of shared T cell receptors in the human thymus. The data were produced by immunoSEQ multiplex PCR, yet TCRdb's version contains in-frame clones alone and is incomplete. This table has just under 550,000 clones, 75% to 80% appearing once. This same sample was also part of a study on human thymus T cells.

Sequencing was carried out using thymocytes. The receptors stem from a boy less than two years old with a congenital heart defect.

This clone was detected only once. This chain connects TRBV28 to TRBJ2-7; the match to TRBD1 covers 8 bases. This CDR3 has 15 amino acids. In germline, CDR1 is MDHEN, CDR2 SYDVKM. V gave up 3 bases and J gave up 5 bases; unmatched junction bases: 9. The CDR3 bases are TGTGCCAGCAGTTTGGCGGGCAGGGGGCTCCACGAGCAGTACTTC. It encodes CASSLAGRGLHEQYF.

DNA of the CDR3: TGTGCCAGCAGCCCGGCGCTAGCGGGGAGGACCGGGGAGCTGTTTTTT. Protein sequence: CASSPALAGRTGELFF. V is TRBV7-6 and J is TRBJ2-2; 9 bases line up with TRBD2. J lost 5 bases, V lost 5 bases, and 9 bases had no gene match. The CDR3 spans 16 residues. Germline CDR1 is SGHVS and CDR2 is FNYEAQ.

This clone was seen a handful of times. The chain combines TRBV4-1 with TRBJ2-2; D unresolved. V gave up 1 base and J gave up 0 bases, with 6 bases separating them. Germline CDR1 MGHRA, CDR2 YSYEKL. This CDR3 is built from 15 residues. The CDR3 region has the DNA TGCGCCAGCAGCCAAGGAGTGGCGAACACCGGGGAGCTGTTTTTT. Residues: CASSQGVANTGELFF.

The chain is built from TRBV27 and TRBJ2-1; 8 nucleotides match TRBD1. In germline, CDR1 is MNHEY, CDR2 SMNVEV (reference sequence). After removal of 5 bases from V and 0 bases from J, the junction contained 27 bases not matched to a gene. This CDR3 region has 23 residues. The CDR3 loop is CASSPSDRAPFSLSRSSYNEQFF. The DNA of the CDR3 is TGTGCCAGCAGTCCCTCGGACAGGGCCCCTTTTTCCCTGAGCCGAAGCTCCTACAATGAGCAGTTCTTC.

Comment on this clone: The germline gene is not matched at one end of the junction; a read error may be the cause. The CDR3 here is CASRRGVYGYPF. The CDR3 region has the DNA TGCGCCAGCAGAAGGGGCGTCTATGGCTACCCCTTC. The gene calls are TRBV5-1 and TRBJ1-2, with D maybe TRBD1 (5 bases). The CDR3 has 12 residues. Germline values: CDR1 SGHRS, CDR2 YFSETQ.

The chain combines TRBV5-4 with TRBJ2-3; the match to TRBD2 covers 8 bases. This CDR3 spans 19 amino acids. Trimming at V came to 0 bases and at J to 2 bases, leaving 14 bases not matched to a gene. Germline V CDR1 and CDR2: SGHNT, YYREEE (reference sequence). The CDR3 sequence is CASSLGSGTRVPITDTQYF. The CDR3 DNA reads TGTGCCAGCAGCTTGGGCTCCGGGACTAGAGTACCCATCACAGATACGCAGTATTTT.

The chain uses TRBV30 and TRBJ2-3; the D is unclear. Trimming stripped 3 bases from V and 2 bases from J, with 9 bases between. The germline V gene encodes CDR1 GTSNPN and CDR2 SVGIG (reference sequence). This CDR3 contains 13 residues. This CDR3 reads CAWRTAYTDTQYF. CDR3 DNA: TGTGCCTGGAGAACTGCTTACACAGATACGCAGTATTTT.

J is TRBJ1-1 and V is TRBV7-9; no reliable D call. Germline V gives CDR1 SEHNR, CDR2 FQNEAQ (reference sequence). Trimming pared 5 bases from V and 5 bases from J, leaving 6 bases between. This CDR3 is built from 11 residues. This CDR3 reads CASSGGTEAFF. The CDR3 DNA follows: TGTGCCAGCAGCGGAGGTACTGAAGCTTTCTTT.

This clone was found once. The DNA for the CDR3 is TGTGCCACCAGCAGATATACACCGAGCACAGATACGCAGTATTTT. It encodes CATSRYTPSTDTQYF. This sequence joins TRBV15 and TRBJ2-3, with D hard to call. Germline loops: CDR1 LNHNV, CDR2 YYDKDF (reference sequence). The length of the CDR3 is 15 residues. Trimming cost V 2 bases and J 0 bases, with 9 bases left between them. Supplemented by reference TRBV15 and TRBJ2-3, the full variable domain reads DAMVIQNPRYQVTQFGKPVTLSCSQTLNHNVMYWYQQKSSQAPKLLFHYYDKDFNNEADTPDNFQSRRPNTSFCFLDIRSPGLGDTAMYLCATSRYTPSTDTQYFGPGTRLTVL.

The chain combines TRBV28 with TRBJ1-1; D call uncertain. Trimming left V 2 bases short and J 1 base short, with 8 bases between. This CDR3 has 14 amino acids. Germline CDR1 and CDR2: MDHEN and SYDVKM. The CDR3 is CASSLQVSNTEAFF. CDR3 DNA sequence: TGTGCCAGCAGTTTACAGGTTTCGAACACTGAAGCTTTCTTT.